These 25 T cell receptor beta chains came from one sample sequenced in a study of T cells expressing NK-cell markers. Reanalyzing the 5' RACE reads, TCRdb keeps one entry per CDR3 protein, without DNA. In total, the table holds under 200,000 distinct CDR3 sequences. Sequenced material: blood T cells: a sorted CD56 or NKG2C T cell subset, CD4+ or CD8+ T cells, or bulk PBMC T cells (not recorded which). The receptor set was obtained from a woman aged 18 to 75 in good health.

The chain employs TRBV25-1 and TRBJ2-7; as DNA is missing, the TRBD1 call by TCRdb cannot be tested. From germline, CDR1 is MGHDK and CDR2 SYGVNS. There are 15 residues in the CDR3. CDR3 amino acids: CASSSMTGITYEQYF.

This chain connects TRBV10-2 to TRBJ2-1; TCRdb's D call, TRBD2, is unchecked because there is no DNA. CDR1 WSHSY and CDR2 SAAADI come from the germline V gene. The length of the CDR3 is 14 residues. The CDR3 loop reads CASSGGRGYNEQFF.

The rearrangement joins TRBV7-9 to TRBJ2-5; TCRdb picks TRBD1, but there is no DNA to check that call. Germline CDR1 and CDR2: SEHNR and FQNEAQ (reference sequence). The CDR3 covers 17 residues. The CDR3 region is CASSPLGQGWTGETQYF.

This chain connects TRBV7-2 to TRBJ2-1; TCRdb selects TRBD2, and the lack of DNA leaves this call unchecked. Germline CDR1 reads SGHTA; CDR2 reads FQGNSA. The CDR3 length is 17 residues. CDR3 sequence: CASSLGVTSWVRNEQFF.

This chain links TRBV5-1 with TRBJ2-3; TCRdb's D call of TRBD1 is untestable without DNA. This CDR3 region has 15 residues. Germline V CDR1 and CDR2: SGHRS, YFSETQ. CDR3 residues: CASSLVQGDTDTQYF.

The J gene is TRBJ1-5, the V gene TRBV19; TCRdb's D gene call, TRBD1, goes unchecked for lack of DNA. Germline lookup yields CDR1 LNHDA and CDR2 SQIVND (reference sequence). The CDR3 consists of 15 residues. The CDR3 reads CASSSRTNSNQPQHF.

CDR3 region: CASSLQGGGTEAFF. The chain employs TRBV5-1 and TRBJ1-1; there is no DNA to check the TCRdb D call of TRBD1. CDR3 length: 14 amino acids. Germline CDR1 and CDR2: SGHRS and YFSETQ.

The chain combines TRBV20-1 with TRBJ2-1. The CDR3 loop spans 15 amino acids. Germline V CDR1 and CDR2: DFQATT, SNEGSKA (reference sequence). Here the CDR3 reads CSARDSGVLYNEQFF.

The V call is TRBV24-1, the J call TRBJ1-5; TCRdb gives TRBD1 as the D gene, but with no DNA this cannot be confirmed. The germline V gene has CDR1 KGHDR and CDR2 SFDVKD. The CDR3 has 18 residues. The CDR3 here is CATSDSGPGQRSNQPQHF.

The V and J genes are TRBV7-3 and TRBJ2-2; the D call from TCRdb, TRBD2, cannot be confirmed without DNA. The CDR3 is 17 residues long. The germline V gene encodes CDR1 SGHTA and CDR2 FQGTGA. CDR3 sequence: CASSLKGTPRNTGELFF.

The CDR3 spells CASSQVATGMNTEAFF. The V and J genes are TRBV4-1 and TRBJ1-1; TCRdb outputs TRBD1, but without DNA this stays unchecked. This CDR3 spans 16 amino acids. Per germline, CDR1 MGHRA and CDR2 YSYEKL.

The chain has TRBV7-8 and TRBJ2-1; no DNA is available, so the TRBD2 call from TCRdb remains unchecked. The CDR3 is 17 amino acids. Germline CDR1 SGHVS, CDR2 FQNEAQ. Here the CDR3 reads CASSVRQGTSGVDEQFF. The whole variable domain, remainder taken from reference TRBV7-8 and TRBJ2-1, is GAGVSQSPRYKVAKRGQDVALRCDPISGHVSLFWYQQALGQGPEFLTYFQNEAQLDKSGLPSDRFFAERPEGSVSTLKIQRTQQEDSAVYLCASSVRQGTSGVDEQFFGPGTRLTVL.

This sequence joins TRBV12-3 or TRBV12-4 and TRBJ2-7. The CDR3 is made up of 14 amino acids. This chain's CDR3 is CASSYQRASYEQYF.

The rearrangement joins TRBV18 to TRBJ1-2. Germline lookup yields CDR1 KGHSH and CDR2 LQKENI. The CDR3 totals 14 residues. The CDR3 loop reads CASSPRTDNYGYTF.

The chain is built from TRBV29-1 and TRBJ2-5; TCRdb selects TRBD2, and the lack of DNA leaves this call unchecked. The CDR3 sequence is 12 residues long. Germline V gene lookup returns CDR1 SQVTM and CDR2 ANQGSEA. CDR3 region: CSVGWGEETQYF.

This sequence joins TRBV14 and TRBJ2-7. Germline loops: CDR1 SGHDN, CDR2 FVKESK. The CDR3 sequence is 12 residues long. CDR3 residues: CASSQDSGIQYF.

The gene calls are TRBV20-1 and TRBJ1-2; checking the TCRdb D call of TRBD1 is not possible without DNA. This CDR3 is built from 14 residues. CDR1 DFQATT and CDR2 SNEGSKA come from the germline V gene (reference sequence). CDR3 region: CSAPAGQANYGYTF.

CDR3 amino acids: CASSLGETSGNTIYF. The chain has TRBV12-3 or TRBV12-4 and TRBJ1-3. The CDR3 has 15 amino acids.

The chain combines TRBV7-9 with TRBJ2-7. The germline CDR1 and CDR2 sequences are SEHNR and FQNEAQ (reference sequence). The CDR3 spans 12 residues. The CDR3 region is CASSFQLYEQYF.

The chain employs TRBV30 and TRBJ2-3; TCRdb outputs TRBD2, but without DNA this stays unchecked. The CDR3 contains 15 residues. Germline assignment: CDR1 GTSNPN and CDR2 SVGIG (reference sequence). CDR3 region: CAWSVRRALGDTQYF.

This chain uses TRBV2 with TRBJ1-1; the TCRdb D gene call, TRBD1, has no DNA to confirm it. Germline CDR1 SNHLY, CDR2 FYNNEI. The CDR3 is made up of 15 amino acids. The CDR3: CASSAQGLMNTEAFF.

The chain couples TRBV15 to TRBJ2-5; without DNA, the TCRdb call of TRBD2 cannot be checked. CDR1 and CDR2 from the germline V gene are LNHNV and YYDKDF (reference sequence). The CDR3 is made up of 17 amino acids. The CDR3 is CATSRGTSGALQETQYF.

CDR3 loop: CASSSGTGGAETQYF. This chain connects TRBV27 to TRBJ2-5; as DNA is missing, the TRBD1 call by TCRdb cannot be tested. Looked up from germline, CDR1 is MNHEY and CDR2 is SMNVEV (reference sequence). This CDR3 is 15 amino acids long.

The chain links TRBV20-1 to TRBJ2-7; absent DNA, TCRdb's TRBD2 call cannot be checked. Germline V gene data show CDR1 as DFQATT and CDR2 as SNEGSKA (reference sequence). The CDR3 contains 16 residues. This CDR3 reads CSARDLAGSGIYEQYF.

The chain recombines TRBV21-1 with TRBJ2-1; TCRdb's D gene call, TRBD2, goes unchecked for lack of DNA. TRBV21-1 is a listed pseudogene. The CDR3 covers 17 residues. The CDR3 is CASSKEGTSGKRDEQFF.